Below, one T cell receptor (beta chain) is given with its context. V lost 5 bases, J lost 4 bases, and 17 bases lay in between. CDR3 length: 15 residues. The germline gives CDR1 MNHEY, CDR2 SVGEGT. Original processing notes: Reference gene primer amplification gave nucleated cell count estimates. Sequenced by immunoSEQ multiplex PCR; TCRdb stores in-frame clones only, minus some. V and J calls and clone size are those listed in that table; D and trimming were worked out from the DNA. The sample yields 85,000 to 130,000 clones, 75% to 95% seen once. The record originates from a study of blood T cell repertoires in COVID-19.

J is TRBJ2-5 and V is TRBV6-2 or TRBV6-3, with a tentative D call TRBD1 (6 bases). The TCR was taken from a human donor in a cohort sampled during active COVID-19. Input material: peripheral blood. This CDR3 is CASSPGPSRGETQYF. The CDR3 DNA is TGTGCCAGCAGTCCAGGGCCCTCCAGGGGAGAGACCCAGTACTTC.